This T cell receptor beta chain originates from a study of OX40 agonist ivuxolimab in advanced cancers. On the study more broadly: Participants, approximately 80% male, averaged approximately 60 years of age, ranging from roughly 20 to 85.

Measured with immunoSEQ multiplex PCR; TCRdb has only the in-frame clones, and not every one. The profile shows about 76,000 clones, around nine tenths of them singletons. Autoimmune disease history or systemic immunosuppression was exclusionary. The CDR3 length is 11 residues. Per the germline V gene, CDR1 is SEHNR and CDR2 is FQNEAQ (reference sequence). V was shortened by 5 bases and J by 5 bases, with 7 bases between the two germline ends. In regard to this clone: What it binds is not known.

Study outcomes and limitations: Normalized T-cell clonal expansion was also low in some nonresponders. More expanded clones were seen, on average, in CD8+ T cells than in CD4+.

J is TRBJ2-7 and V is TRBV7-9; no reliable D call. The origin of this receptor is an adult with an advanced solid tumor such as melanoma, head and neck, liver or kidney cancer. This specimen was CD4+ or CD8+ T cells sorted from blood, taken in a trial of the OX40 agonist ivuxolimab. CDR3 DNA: TGTGCCAGCAGCCTTAATAACGAGCAGTACTTC. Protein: CASSLNNEQYF.